One and the same sample provided the 26 T cell receptor beta chains below, sequenced in a study of blood T cell repertoires in COVID-19. The table came from immunoSEQ multiplex PCR; TCRdb's copy has only in-frame clones and leaves some out. The sample contains some 44,000 clones, about 90% of which appear only once. The source material was peripheral blood. Source of these receptors: a human donor in a cohort sampled during active COVID-19.

The V and J genes are TRBV10-3 and TRBJ2-1; 11 bases fit TRBD2. This CDR3 comprises 16 residues. CDR1 is ENHRY, CDR2 SYGVKD, per germline. The ends lost 9 bases at V and 5 bases at J; junction bases unmatched: 12. The CDR3 here is CAITSGRGTSNNEQFF. CDR3 DNA: TGTGCCATTACTAGCGGGAGAGGGACAAGCAACAATGAGCAGTTCTTC.

This chain joins TRBV7-2 and TRBJ2-3; perhaps TRBD2 as D (7 bases). Germline V CDR1 and CDR2: SGHTA, FQGNSA. Trimming shortened V by 1 base and J by 4 bases, and 9 bases separated the two germline ends. CDR3 length: 14 residues. The CDR3 protein is CASSLGGGADTQYF. The CDR3 DNA reads as TGTGCCAGCAGCTTAGGCGGGGGCGCAGATACGCAGTATTTT.

This chain links TRBV27 with TRBJ1-2; D unclear. The length of the CDR3 is 13 residues. Germline CDR1 MNHEY, CDR2 SMNVEV (reference sequence). Deletions cut 6 bases from V and 7 bases from J, with 15 bases between. This CDR3 is CASSRRSPLGYTF. The CDR3 DNA reads as TGTGCCAGCAGCCGACGGAGTCCACTTGGCTACACCTTC.

The sample holds one count of this clone. This chain connects TRBV7-8 to TRBJ2-3; TRBD2 matches 8 bases. Germline V gives CDR1 SGHVS, CDR2 FQNEAQ. V dropped 4 bases and J dropped 7; count of bases not matched to a gene: 4. This CDR3 region has 13 residues. The CDR3 nucleotides read TGTGCCAGCAGCTCATTAGCGGGACATACGCAGTATTTT. It codes for CASSSLAGHTQYF.

The rearrangement joins TRBV5-1 to TRBJ2-1; D is possibly TRBD2 (6 bases). Per the germline V gene, CDR1 is SGHRS and CDR2 is YFSETQ. The CDR3 is 16 amino acids. V was shortened by 0 bases and J by 0 bases, with 10 bases between the two germline ends. CDR3 nucleotides: TGCGCCAGCAGCTTGGCCGCGGGGAGCTCCTACAATGAGCAGTTCTTC. Amino acid sequence: CASSLAAGSSYNEQFF.

This clone was detected only a few times. This chain links TRBV19 with TRBJ1-4; D is unresolved. Germline CDR1 reads LNHDA; CDR2 reads SQIVND (reference sequence). The ends were cut back, 0 bases at V and 8 bases at J, with 7 bases in the middle. There are 13 residues in the CDR3. The CDR3 reads CASSIDRREKLFF. DNA of the CDR3: TGTGCCAGTAGTATAGATCGGAGAGAAAAACTGTTTTTT.

This clone was observed once. The gene calls are TRBV24-1 and TRBJ2-1; tentatively, D is TRBD2 (5 bases). Germline CDR1 is KGHDR and CDR2 is SFDVKD. There are 15 residues in the CDR3. Trimming pared 2 bases from V and 5 bases from J, leaving 12 bases between. CDR3 residues: CATSDYGIHHNEQFF. DNA of the CDR3: TGTGCCACCAGTGATTACGGGATCCATCACAATGAGCAGTTCTTC.

The chain carries TRBV18 and TRBJ2-3; 8 bases map to TRBD2. The CDR3 runs 14 residues. CDR1 and CDR2 from the germline V gene are KGHSH and LQKENI. With 5 bases clipped from V and 5 bases from J, the junction kept 6 bases outside the gene matches. The CDR3 sequence is CASSIRLALDTQYF. The CDR3 DNA is TGTGCCAGCTCAATACGACTAGCGCTAGATACGCAGTATTTT.

J is TRBJ2-3 and V is TRBV4-3; 12 bases agree with TRBD2. Germline V gene data show CDR1 as LGHNA and CDR2 as YSLEER. The CDR3 extends over 16 amino acids. Germline trimming cut 1 base from V and 2 bases from J; bases unmatched to any gene: 1. CDR3 protein: CASSQGLAGDTDTQYF. DNA of the CDR3: TGCGCCAGCAGCCAAGGACTAGCGGGAGACACAGATACGCAGTATTTT.

The chain joins TRBV5-4 to TRBJ2-7; D uncertain. In germline, CDR1 is SGHNT, CDR2 YYREEE (reference sequence). The CDR3 runs 14 residues. Trimming cost V 4 bases and J 2 bases, with 13 bases left between them. The CDR3 loop reads CASSPRPGPYEQYF. DNA for the CDR3: TGTGCCAGCAGCCCGCGGCCCGGTCCCTACGAGCAGTACTTC. The complete variable domain, with remaining parts taken from reference TRBV5-4 and TRBJ2-7, reads ETGVTQSPTHLIKTRGQQVTLRCSSQSGHNTVSWYQQALGQGPQFIFQYYREEENGRGNFPPRFSGLQFPNYSSELNVNALELDDSALYLCASSPRPGPYEQYFGPGTRLTVT.

This chain uses TRBV4-3 with TRBJ2-1, with 12 bases fitting TRBD2. The germline V gene encodes CDR1 LGHNA and CDR2 YSLEER. With 4 bases clipped from V and 5 bases from J, the junction kept 6 bases outside the gene matches. CDR3 length: 16 amino acids. The CDR3 loop is CASSRLAGAGHNEQFF. Written as DNA, the CDR3 is TGCGCCAGCAGCCGACTAGCGGGGGCAGGGCACAATGAGCAGTTCTTC.

The chain uses TRBV30 and TRBJ2-3, with no clear D. The CDR3 has 11 residues. V lost 3 bases and J lost 6, with 7 bases in between. Germline CDR1 reads GTSNPN; CDR2 reads SVGIG (reference sequence). For the CDR3, the DNA is TGTGCCTGGAGCCACTTGGATACGCAGTATTTT. The encoded protein is CAWSHLDTQYF.

The chain has TRBV19 and TRBJ2-3, with 9 positions matching TRBD1. CDR1 and CDR2 from the germline V gene are LNHDA and SQIVND (reference sequence). The CDR3 extends over 13 amino acids. The J segment lost 14 bases and the V segment lost 7 bases, leaving 13 bases of the junction unmatched. The CDR3: CASTPKAGTGSYF. The CDR3 DNA is TGTGCCAGTACTCCCAAGGCCGGGACAGGGTCGTATTTT.

This chain links TRBV4-3 with TRBJ2-3, with TRBD1 matching 8 bases. Germline assignment: CDR1 LGHNA and CDR2 YSLEER. The CDR3 runs to 15 residues. V lost 3 bases to trimming and J lost 8 bases; unmatched junction nucleotides: 10. CDR3: CASSHLDRDTGTQYF. The DNA of the CDR3 is TGCGCCAGCAGCCACCTGGACAGGGACACCGGTACGCAGTATTTT.

The chain joins TRBV30 to TRBJ1-4, with D hard to call. Germline values: CDR1 GTSNPN, CDR2 SVGIG (reference sequence). V gave up 2 bases and J gave up 8 bases, with 15 bases separating them. CDR3 length: 14 residues. CDR3 amino acids: CAWSPIGEYEKLFF. The DNA for the CDR3 is TGTGCCTGGAGTCCTATCGGGGAATACGAAAAACTGTTTTTT.

The chain employs TRBV6-2 or TRBV6-3 and TRBJ2-1; D unresolved. There are 16 residues in the CDR3. Germline CDR1 reads MNHEY; CDR2 reads SVGEGT. V gave up 2 bases and J gave up 5 bases, with 16 bases separating them. The CDR3 protein is CASSYPPLRSNNEQFF. As DNA, the CDR3 is TGTGCCAGCAGTTACCCCCCGCTAAGATCTAACAATGAGCAGTTCTTC.

The genes are TRBV6-2 or TRBV6-3 and TRBJ2-7; weak D call: TRBD1 (5 bases). CDR1 is MNHEY and CDR2 is SVGEGT in the germline V gene. V gave up 3 bases and J gave up 3 bases, with 15 bases separating them. The CDR3 is made up of 15 amino acids. The CDR3 protein is CASSYDRGIIYEQYF. The CDR3 coding sequence is TGTGCCAGCAGTTATGATAGGGGAATAATCTACGAGCAGTACTTC.

The chain employs TRBV12-5 and TRBJ1-2; no definite D call. CDR3 length: 13 amino acids. V was clipped by 2 bases and J by 6 bases, with 10 bases between them. Looked up from germline, CDR1 is LGHNT and CDR2 is FRNRAP. The CDR3 nucleotides read TGTGCTAGTGGTTTGTCAGGACTACATGGCTACACCTTC. As protein: CASGLSGLHGYTF.

This chain links TRBV6-1 with TRBJ2-2; D possibly corresponds to TRBD1 (5 bases). CDR3 length equals 15 residues. Trimming took off 1 base at V and 5 bases at J, with 11 bases between the two ends. Germline-derived CDR1 and CDR2 are MNHNS and SASEGT. The CDR3 loop reads CASSEGTRVTGELFF. CDR3 nucleotide sequence: TGTGCCAGCAGTGAAGGTACCAGGGTGACCGGGGAGCTGTTTTTT.

The V and J genes are TRBV27 and TRBJ1-4; the D gene is possibly TRBD1 (5 bases). CDR3 size: 13 residues. The germline V gene has CDR1 MNHEY and CDR2 SMNVEV (reference sequence). The V and J ends lost 8 bases and 6 bases respectively, with 13 bases between them. The CDR3 sequence: CASLGVGDEKLFF. The CDR3 coding sequence is TGTGCCAGCCTAGGGGTGGGTGATGAAAAACTGTTTTTT.

This clone came up once. The chain carries TRBV7-3 and TRBJ1-6, with 7 bases that match TRBD1. Germline V gene sequence: CDR1 SGHTA, CDR2 FQGTGA. V lost 3 bases, J lost 10 bases, and 3 bases stayed unmatched. This CDR3 has 13 residues. The DNA for the CDR3 is TGTGCCAGCAGCTTTCAGGGGGGCTCACCCCTCCACTTT. Protein: CASSFQGGSPLHF. Full variable domain (missing parts from reference TRBV7-3 and TRBJ1-6): GAGVSQTPSNKVTEKGKYVELRCDPISGHTALYWYRQSLGQGPEFLIYFQGTGAADDSGLPNDRFFAVRPEGSVSTLKIQRTERGDSAVYLCASSFQGGSPLHFGNGTRLTVT.

V and J are TRBV18 and TRBJ2-7; 9 bases fit TRBD1. Per the germline V gene, CDR1 is KGHSH and CDR2 is LQKENI. The CDR3 spans 16 residues. V lost 5 bases, J lost 1 base, and 9 bases stayed unmatched. CDR3 residues: CASSLPPGTGSYEQYF. CDR3 nucleotides: TGTGCCAGCTCATTACCTCCCGGGACAGGGTCCTACGAGCAGTACTTC.

J is TRBJ2-7 and V is TRBV28; 11 bases map to TRBD2. This CDR3 has 15 residues. V was clipped by 6 bases and J by 2 bases; unmatched bases: 6. CDR1 MDHEN and CDR2 SYDVKM come from the germline V gene. CDR3 loop: CASRPTLAGAYEQYF. CDR3 bases: TGTGCCAGCAGACCCACACTAGCGGGAGCCTACGAGCAGTACTTC.

V gene TRBV5-1 combines with J gene TRBJ2-7; 12 positions match TRBD1. The J segment lost 6 bases and the V segment lost 4 bases, leaving 8 bases of the junction unmatched. Germline V lookup: CDR1 SGHRS, CDR2 YFSETQ. This CDR3 region has 15 residues. The CDR3 DNA sequence: TGCGCCAGCAGCCTGGAGGGACAGGGGGCAGTCGAGCAGTACTTC. Protein: CASSLEGQGAVEQYF. The complete variable domain, with remaining parts taken from reference TRBV5-1 and TRBJ2-7, reads KAGVTQTPRYLIKTRGQQVTLSCSPISGHRSVSWYQQTPGQGLQFLFEYFSETQRNKGNFPGRFSGRQFSNSRSEMNVSTLELGDSALYLCASSLEGQGAVEQYFGPGTRLTVT.

The chain is built from TRBV6-5 and TRBJ2-5; TRBD1 is a possible D gene (5 bases). Germline CDR1 reads MNHEY; CDR2 reads SVGAGI. With 0 bases removed from V and 1 base from J, the gap between germline ends came to 9 bases. This CDR3 spans 15 amino acids. CDR3 region: CASSYSGAGQETQYF. CDR3 DNA sequence: TGTGCCAGCAGTTACTCAGGGGCAGGCCAAGAGACCCAGTACTTC.

The chain joins TRBV25-1 to TRBJ2-3; TRBD2 is a possible D gene (5 bases). CDR1 is MGHDK and CDR2 is SYGVNS in the germline V gene. The CDR3 has 14 amino acids. Trimming removed 3 bases at V and 0 bases at J, with 7 bases between. The CDR3 is CASSESGSTDTQYF. The CDR3 DNA follows: TGTGCCAGCAGTGAGTCGGGGAGCACAGATACGCAGTATTTT.